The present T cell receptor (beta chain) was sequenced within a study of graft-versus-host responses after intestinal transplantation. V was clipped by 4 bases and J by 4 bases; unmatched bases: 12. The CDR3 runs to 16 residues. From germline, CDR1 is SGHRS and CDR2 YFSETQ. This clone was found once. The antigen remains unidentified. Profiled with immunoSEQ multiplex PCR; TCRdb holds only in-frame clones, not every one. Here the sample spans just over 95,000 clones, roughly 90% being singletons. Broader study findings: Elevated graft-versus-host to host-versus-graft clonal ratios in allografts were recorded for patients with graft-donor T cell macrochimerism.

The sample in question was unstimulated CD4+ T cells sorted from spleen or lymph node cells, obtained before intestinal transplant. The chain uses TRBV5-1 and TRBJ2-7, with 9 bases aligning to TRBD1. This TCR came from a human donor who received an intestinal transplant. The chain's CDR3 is CASSVQPGQGAYEQYF. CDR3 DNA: TGCGCCAGCAGCGTACAGCCGGGACAGGGAGCATACGAGCAGTACTTC.